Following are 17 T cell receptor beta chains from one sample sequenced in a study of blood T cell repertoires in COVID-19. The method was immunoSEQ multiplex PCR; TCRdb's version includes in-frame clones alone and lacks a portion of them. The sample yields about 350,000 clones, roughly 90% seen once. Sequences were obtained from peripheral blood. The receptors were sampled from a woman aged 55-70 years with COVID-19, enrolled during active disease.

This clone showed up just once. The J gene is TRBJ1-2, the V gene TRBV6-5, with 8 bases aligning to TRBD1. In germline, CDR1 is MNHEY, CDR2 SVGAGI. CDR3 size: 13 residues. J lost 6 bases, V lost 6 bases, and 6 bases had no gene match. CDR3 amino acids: CASSPDRVNGYTF. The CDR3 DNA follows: TGTGCCAGCAGCCCGGACAGGGTAAATGGCTACACCTTC.

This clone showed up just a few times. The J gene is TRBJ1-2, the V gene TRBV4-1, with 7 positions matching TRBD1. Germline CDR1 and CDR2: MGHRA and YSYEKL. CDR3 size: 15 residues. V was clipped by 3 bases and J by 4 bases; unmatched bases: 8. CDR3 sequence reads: CASSQAWGQSYGYTF. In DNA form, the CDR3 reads TGCGCCAGCAGCCAGGCTTGGGGACAGAGCTATGGCTACACCTTC.

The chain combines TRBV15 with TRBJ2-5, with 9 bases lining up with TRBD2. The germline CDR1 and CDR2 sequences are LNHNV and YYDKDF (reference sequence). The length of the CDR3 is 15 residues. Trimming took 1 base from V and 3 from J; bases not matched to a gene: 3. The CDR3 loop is CATSRGGGGEETQYF. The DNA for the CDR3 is TGTGCCACCAGCAGAGGTGGCGGGGGGGAAGAGACCCAGTACTTC.

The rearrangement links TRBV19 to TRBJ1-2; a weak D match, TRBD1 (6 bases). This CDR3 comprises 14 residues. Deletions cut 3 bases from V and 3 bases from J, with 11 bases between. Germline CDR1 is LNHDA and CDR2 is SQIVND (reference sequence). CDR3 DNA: TGTGCCAGTAGTATTGAGCAGGGGTACTATGGCTACACCTTC. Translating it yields CASSIEQGYYGYTF.

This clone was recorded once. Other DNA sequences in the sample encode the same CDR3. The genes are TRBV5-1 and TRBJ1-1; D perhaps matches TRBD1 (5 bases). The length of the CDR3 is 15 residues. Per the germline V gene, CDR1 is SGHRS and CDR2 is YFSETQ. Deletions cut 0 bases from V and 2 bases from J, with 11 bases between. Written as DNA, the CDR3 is TGCGCCAGCAGCTTGGAGGGAAGGGGTAACACTGAAGCTTTCTTT. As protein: CASSLEGRGNTEAFF.

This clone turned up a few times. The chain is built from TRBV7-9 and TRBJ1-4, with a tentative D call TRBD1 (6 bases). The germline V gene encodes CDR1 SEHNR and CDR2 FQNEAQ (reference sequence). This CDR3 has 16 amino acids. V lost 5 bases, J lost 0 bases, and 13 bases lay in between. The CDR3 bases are TGTGCCAGCAGCCCACGGACAGATGCAACTAATGAAAAACTGTTTTTT. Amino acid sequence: CASSPRTDATNEKLFF.

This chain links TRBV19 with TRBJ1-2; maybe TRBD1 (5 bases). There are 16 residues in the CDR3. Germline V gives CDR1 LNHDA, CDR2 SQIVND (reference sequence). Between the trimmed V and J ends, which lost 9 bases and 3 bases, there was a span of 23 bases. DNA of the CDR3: TGTGCCAGCCAACCGACAGTCACCTTTCATGACTATGGCTACACCTTC. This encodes CASQPTVTFHDYGYTF.

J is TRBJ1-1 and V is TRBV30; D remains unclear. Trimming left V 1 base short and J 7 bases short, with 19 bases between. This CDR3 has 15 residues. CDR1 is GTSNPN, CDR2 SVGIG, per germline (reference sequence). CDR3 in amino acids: CAWSEGGQFGIEAFF. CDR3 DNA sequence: TGTGCCTGGAGTGAGGGCGGGCAGTTCGGAATTGAAGCTTTCTTT.

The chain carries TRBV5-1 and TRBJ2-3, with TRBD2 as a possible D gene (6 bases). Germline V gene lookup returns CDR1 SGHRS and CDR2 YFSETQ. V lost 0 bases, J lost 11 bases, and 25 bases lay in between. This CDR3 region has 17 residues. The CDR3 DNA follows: TGCGCCAGCAGCTTGGCCGGACTAAAGACTCCTTCCCGGGAGCAGTATTTT. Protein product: CASSLAGLKTPSREQYF.

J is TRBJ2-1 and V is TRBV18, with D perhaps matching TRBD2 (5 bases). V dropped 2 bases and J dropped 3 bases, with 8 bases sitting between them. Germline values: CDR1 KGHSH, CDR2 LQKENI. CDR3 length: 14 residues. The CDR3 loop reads CASSPGSGYNEQFF. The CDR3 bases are TGTGCCAGCTCACCAGGGAGCGGCTACAATGAGCAGTTCTTC.

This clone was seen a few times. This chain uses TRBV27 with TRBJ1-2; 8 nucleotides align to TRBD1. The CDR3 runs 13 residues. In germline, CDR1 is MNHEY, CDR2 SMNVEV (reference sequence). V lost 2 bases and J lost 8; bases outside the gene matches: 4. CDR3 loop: CASSLQGARGYTF. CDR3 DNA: TGTGCCAGCAGTTTACAGGGGGCAAGAGGCTACACCTTC.

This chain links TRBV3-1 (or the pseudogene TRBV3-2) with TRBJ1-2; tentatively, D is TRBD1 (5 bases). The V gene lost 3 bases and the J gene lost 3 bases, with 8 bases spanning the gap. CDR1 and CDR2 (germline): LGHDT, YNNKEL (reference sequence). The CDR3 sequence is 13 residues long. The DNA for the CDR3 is TGTGCCAGCAGCCACGGGGGGGACTATGGCTACACCTTC. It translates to CASSHGGDYGYTF.

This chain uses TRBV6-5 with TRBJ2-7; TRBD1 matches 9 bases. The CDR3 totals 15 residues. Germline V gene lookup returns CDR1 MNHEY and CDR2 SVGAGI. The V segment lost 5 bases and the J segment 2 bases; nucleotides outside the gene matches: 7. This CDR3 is CASSLRDRDAYEQYF. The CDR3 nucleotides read TGTGCCAGCAGTCTCCGGGACAGGGACGCCTACGAGCAGTACTTC.

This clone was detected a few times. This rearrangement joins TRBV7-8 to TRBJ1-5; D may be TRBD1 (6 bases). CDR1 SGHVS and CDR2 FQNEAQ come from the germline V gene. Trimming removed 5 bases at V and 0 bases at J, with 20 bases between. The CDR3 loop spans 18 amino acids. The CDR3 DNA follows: TGTGCCAGCAGCCAGAGCCCACAGGACAGTGATAGCAATCAGCCCCAGCATTTT. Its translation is CASSQSPQDSDSNQPQHF.

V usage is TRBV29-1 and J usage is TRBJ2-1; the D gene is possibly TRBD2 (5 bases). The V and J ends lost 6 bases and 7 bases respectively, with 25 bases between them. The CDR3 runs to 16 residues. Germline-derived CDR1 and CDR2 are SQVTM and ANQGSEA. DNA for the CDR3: TGCAGCGTCTCACCTCCGGGAACCGGAGTTTTGAATGAGCAGTTCTTC. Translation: CSVSPPGTGVLNEQFF.

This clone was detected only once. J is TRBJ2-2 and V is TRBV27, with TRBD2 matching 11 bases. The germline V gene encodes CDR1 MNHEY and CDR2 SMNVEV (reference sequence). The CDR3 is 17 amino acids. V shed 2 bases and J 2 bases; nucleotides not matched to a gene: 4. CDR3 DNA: TGTGCCAGCAGTTTACTAGCGGGGGGAGGTAACACCGGGGAGCTGTTTTTT. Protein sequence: CASSLLAGGGNTGELFF.

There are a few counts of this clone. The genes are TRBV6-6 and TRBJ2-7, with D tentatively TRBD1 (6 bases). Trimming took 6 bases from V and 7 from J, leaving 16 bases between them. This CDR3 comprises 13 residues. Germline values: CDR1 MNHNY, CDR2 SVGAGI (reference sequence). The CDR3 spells CASRDTGSDEQYF. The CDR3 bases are TGTGCCAGCAGAGACACAGGGAGCGATGAGCAGTACTTC.